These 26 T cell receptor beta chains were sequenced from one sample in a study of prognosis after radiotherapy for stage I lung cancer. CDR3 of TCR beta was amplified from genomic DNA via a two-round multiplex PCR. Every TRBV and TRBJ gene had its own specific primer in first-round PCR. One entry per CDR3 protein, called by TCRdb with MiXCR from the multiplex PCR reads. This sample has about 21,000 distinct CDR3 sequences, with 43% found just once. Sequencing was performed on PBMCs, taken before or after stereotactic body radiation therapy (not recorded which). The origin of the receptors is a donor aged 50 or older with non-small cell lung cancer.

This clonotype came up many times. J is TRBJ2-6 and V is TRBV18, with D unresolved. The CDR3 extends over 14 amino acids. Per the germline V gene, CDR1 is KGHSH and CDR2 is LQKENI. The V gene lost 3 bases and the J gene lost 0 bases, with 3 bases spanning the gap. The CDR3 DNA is TGTGCCAGCTCACCTAGCTCTGGGGCCAACGTCCTGACTTTC. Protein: CASSPSSGANVLTF.

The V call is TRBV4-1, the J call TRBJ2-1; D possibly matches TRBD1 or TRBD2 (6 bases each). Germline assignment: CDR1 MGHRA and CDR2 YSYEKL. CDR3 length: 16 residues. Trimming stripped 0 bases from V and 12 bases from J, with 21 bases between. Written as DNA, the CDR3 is TGCGCCAGCAGCCAAGAAAGAGGGGGAGGATGGGATGGGCAGTTCTTC. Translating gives CASSQERGGGWDGQFF.

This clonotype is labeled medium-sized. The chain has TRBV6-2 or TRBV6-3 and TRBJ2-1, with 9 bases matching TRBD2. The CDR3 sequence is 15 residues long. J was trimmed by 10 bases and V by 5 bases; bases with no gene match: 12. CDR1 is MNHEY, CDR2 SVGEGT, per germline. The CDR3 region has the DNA TGTGCCAGCAGTATCTATGCGGGAGGGCCGGGAGAGCAGTTCTTC. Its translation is CASSIYAGGPGEQFF.

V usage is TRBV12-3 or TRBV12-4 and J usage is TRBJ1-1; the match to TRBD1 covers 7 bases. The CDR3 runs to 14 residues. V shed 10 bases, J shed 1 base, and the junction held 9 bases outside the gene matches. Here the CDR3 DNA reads TGTGCCATCACCCCAGGGGGATCGAACACTGAAGCTTTCTTT. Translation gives CAITPGGSNTEAFF.

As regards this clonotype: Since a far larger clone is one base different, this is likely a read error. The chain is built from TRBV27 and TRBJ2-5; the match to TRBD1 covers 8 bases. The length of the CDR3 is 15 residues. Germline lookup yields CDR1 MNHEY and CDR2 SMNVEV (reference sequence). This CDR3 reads CASSTGRGRKNEKFF. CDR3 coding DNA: TGTGCCAGCAGTACCGGCAGGGGGCGCAAAAATGAGAAGTTCTTC.

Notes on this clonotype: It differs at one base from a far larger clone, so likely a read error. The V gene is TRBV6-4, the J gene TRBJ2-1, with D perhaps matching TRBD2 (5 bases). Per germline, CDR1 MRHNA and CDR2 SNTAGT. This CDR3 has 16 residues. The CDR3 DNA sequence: TGTGCCAGCAGCCGAACGGGGATGAGCCGGGCCAATGAGAAGTTCTTC. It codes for CASSRTGMSRANEKFF.

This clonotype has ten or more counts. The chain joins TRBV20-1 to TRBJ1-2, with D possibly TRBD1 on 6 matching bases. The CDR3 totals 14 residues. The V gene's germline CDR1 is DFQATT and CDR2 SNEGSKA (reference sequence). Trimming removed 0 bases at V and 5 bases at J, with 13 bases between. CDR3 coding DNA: TGCAGTGCTAGAGATGAGACGGGGGCTTATGGCTACACCTTC. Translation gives CSARDETGAYGYTF.

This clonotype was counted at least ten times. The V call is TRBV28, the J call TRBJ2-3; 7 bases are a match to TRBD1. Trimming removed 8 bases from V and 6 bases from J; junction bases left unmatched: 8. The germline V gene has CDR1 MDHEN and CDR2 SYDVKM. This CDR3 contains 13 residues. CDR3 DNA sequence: TGTGCCAGCTGGGACAGTACTGTCGATACGCAGTATTTT. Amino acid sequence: CASWDSTVDTQYF.

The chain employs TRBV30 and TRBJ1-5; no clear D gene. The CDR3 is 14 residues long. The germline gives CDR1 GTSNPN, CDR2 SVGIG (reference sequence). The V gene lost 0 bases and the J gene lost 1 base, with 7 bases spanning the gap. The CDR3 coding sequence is TGTGCCTGGAGTGTACAAGGGAGCAATCAGCCCCAGCATTTT. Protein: CAWSVQGSNQPQHF.

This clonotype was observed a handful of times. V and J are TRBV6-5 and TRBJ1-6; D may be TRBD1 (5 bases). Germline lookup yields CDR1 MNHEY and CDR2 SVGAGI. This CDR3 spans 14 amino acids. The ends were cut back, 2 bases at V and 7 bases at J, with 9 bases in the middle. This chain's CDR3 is CASSYGTGNSPLHF. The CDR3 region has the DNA TGTGCCAGCAGTTACGGGACCGGGAATTCACCCCTCCACTTT.

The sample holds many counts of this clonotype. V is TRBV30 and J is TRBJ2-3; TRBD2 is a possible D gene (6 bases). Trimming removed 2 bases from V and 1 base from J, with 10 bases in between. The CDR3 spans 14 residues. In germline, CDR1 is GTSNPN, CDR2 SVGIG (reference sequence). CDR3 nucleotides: TGTGCCTGGAGTATACCGGGAGGCACAGATACGCAGTATTTT. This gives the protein CAWSIPGGTDTQYF.

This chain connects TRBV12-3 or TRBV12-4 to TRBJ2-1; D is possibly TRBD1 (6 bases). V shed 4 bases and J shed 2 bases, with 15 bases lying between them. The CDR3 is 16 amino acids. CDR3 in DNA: TGTGCCAGCAGTTCCCGACAGGTTGGCGCCTACAATGAGCAGTTCTTC. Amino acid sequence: CASSSRQVGAYNEQFF.

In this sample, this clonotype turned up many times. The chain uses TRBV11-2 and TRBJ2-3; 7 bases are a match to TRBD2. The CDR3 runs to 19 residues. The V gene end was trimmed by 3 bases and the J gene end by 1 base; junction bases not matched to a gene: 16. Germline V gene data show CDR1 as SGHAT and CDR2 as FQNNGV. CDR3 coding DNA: TGTGCCAGCAGCTTTAGGGTAGCGGGCGGTCAAAGGGGCACAGATACGCAGTATTTT. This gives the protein CASSFRVAGGQRGTDTQYF.

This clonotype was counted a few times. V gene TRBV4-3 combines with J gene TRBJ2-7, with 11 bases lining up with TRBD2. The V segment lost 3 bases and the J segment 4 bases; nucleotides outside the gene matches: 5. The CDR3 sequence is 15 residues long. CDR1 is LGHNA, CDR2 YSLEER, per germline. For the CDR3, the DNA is TGCGCCAGCAGCCATGATCCTAGCGGGAGGTACGAGCAGTACTTC. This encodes CASSHDPSGRYEQYF.

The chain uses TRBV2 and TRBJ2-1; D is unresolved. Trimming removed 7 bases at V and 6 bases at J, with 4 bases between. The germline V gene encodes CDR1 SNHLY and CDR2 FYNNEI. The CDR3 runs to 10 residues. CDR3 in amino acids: CASMANEQFF. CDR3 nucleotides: TGTGCCAGCATGGCCAATGAGCAGTTCTTC. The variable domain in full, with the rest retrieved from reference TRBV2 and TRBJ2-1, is EPEVTQTPSHQVTQMGQEVILRCVPISNHLYFYWYRQILGQKVEFLVSFYNNEISEKSEIFDDQFSVERPDGSNFTLKIRSTKLEDSAMYFCASMANEQFFGPGTRLTVL.

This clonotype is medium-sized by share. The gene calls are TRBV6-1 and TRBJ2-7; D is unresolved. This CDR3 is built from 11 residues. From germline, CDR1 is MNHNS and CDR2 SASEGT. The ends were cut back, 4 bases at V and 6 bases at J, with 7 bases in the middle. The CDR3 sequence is CASSGASEQYF. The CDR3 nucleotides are TGTGCCAGCAGTGGGGCGTCCGAGCAGTACTTC.

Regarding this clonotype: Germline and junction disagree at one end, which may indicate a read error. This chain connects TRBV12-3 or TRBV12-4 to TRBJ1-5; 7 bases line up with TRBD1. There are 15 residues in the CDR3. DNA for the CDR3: TGTGCCAGCATTTTAGCGGGACAGAAGTATCAGCCCCAGCATTTT. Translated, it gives CASILAGQKYQPQHF.

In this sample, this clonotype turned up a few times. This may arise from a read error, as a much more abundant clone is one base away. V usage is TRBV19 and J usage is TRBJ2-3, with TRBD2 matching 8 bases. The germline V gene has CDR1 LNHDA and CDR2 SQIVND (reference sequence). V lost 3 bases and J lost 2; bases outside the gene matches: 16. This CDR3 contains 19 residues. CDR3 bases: TGTGCCAGTAGTATCAGCGTCCTAGCGGGCCCAGGGAACACAGATACGCAGTATTTT. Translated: CASSISVLAGPGNTDTQYF.

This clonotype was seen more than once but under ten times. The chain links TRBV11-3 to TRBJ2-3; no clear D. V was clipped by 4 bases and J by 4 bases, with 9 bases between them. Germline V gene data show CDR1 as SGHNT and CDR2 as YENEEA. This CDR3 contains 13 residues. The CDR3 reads CASSSPPSDTQYF. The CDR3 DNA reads TGTGCCAGCAGCTCCCCCCCTTCAGATACGCAGTATTTT.

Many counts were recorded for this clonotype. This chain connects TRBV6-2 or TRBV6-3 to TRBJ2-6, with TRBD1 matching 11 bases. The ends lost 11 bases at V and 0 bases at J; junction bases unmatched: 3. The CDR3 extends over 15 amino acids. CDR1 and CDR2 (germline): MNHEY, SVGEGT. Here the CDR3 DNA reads TGTGCCGGCGGGACAGGGGGCTCTGGGGCCAACGTCCTGACTTTC. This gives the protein CAGGTGGSGANVLTF.

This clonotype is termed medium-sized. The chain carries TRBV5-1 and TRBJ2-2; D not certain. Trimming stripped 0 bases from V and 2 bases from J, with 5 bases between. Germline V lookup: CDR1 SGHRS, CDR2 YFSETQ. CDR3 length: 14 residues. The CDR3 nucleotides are TGCGCCAGCAGCTTGGTAGGAAACACCGGGGAGCTGTTTTTT. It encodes CASSLVGNTGELFF.

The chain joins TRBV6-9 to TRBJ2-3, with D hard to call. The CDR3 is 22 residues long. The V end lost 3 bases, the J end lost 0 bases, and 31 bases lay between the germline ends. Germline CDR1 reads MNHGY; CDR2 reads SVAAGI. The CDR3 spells CASSYRCSNRSRKPLSTDTQYF. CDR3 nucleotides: TGTGCCAGCAGTTACAGGTGTTCAAACCGATCCCGGAAACCGTTAAGCACAGATACGCAGTATTTT.

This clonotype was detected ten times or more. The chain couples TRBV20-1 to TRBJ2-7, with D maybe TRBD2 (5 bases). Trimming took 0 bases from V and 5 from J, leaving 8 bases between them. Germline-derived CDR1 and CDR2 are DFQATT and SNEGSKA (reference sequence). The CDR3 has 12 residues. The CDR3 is CSAREREHEQYF. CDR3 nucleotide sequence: TGCAGTGCTAGAGAGAGGGAACACGAGCAGTACTTC.

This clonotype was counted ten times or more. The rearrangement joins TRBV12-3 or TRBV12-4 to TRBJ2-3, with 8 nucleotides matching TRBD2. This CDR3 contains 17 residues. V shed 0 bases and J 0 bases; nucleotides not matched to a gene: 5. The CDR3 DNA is TGTGCCAGCAGTTTAGCCGGGAGGGCCTCTAGCACAGATACGCAGTATTTT. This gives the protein CASSLAGRASSTDTQYF.

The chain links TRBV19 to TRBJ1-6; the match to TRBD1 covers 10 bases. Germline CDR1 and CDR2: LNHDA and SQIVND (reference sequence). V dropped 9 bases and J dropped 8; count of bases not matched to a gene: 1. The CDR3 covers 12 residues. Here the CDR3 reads CASGTGDSPLHF. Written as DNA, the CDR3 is TGTGCCAGCGGGACAGGGGATTCACCCCTCCACTTT.

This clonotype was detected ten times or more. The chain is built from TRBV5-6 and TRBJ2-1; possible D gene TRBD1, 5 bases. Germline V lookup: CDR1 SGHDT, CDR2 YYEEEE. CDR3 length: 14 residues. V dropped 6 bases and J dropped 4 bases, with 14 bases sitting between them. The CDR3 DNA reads TGTGCCAGCATAGGTAACAGGAGATACAATGAGCAGTTCTTC. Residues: CASIGNRRYNEQFF.